A selection of T cell receptor beta chains follows, all from one sample in a study of cytomegalovirus exposure and HLA in healthy donors. The data were produced by immunoSEQ multiplex PCR, yet TCRdb's version contains in-frame clones alone and is incomplete. This sample has 85,000 to 110,000 clones, with 60% to 85% found just once. Specimen: PBMCs. The receptors come from a man aged 45-65 years in good health and CMV-seropositive. Both conserved end residues are trimmed from each CDR3. Size tells how often a clone was seen (once, few, many) or the class of an expanded clone, and some rows leave it out.

v_call clone_size cdr3_aa
TRBV18 - ASSPTTGDHYGYT
TRBV10-3 - AISEGTGAETQY
TRBV29-1 - SVDRGILNTEAF
TRBV10-3 - AISESLALQETQY
TRBV30 - AWSVSRGTGELF
TRBV9 - ASSVDLGGEKLF
TRBV15 - ATSRDFRQGYSYEQY
TRBV6-1 - ASRRTGGRTGELF
TRBV6-1 few ASSVEDTRGEQY
TRBV27 - ASSPRTGDGEQF
TRBV18 - ASSKGAEQY
TRBV7-2 - ASSLGGSPSYEQY
TRBV7-9 - ASSRLDSFGNEQF
TRBV9 few ASSVGSSGRANEQF
TRBV2 - ARRSQVNEKLF
TRBV27 - ASSLRSLETQY
TRBV19 - ASKTTGASNTEAF
TRBV7-3 - ASRSGGASGDTQY
TRBV12-5 - ASGAWPAYEQY
TRBV6-6 - ASSPDRDGYT
TRBV27 once ASSPTGTGFSYEQY
TRBV5-6 once ASSLAGKREGPDTQY
TRBV30 - AWERSGSGDTQY
TRBV6-5 - ASSLGQVNQPQH
TRBV5-1 - ASSLALGAGGNSYEQY
TRBV11-1 - ASSFTGFHEQY
TRBV6-1 - ASRNTGTNPNEQF
TRBV10-3 - AISDRDTSSYEQY
TRBV28 - ASSPNTDRGLSYT
TRBV12-5 - AGRLAGVADTQY
TRBV19 - ASSIDLQAGLYGYT
TRBV30 - AWNLSGSYNSPLH
TRBV4-1 - ASSQDSGTGGYEQY
TRBV9 once ASSVDAGTGSFEQY
TRBV30 - AWSTGQGAYGYT
TRBV29-1 - STRAGGQETQY
TRBV7-2 - ASSPLPPAGGNNEQF
TRBV7-8 few ASSLAQRGASAGLSKNIQY
TRBV2 - ASRTGAKAF
TRBV6-4 - ASSDSGTGESQPQH
TRBV6-1 - ASSDPVTSGNTIY
TRBV27 - ASRWTGTGELF
TRBV28 once ASSLDRGREKLF
TRBV28 once ASSFPARGSYEQY
TRBV9 few ASSVGGGSGNTIY
TRBV19 - ASSISGLAGESYEQY
TRBV7-9 - ASSQDTNTGELF
TRBV19 - ASSRSLGQGSYQETQY
TRBV28 - ASSKQGALSEQY
TRBV11-1 - ASSLTGGSYNEQF
TRBV10-3 few AISALAGEGQQY
TRBV11-1 - ASTVSGAYEQY
TRBV21-1 once ASSAPLAGGPLNEQF
TRBV18 - ASSPLGQNLGGELF
TRBV6-6 - ASTVTSGSFEQF
TRBV19 few ASSRGQGNSPLH
TRBV2 once ASSKTRDRDEKLF
TRBV5-4 - ASSRRDSGTGELF
TRBV6-6 - AIRQGSNSPLH